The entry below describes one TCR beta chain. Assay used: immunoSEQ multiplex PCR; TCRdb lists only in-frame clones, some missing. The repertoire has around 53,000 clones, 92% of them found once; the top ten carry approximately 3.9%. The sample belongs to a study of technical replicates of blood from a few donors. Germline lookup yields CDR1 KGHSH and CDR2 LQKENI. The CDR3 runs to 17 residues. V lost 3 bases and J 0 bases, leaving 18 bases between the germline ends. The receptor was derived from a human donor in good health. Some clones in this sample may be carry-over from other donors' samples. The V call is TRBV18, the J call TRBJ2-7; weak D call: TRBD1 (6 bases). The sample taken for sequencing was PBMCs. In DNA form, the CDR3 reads TGTGCCAGCTCACCCGCCGACAGGAGGAAGCCCTCCTACGAGCAGTACTTC. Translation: CASSPADRRKPSYEQYF.